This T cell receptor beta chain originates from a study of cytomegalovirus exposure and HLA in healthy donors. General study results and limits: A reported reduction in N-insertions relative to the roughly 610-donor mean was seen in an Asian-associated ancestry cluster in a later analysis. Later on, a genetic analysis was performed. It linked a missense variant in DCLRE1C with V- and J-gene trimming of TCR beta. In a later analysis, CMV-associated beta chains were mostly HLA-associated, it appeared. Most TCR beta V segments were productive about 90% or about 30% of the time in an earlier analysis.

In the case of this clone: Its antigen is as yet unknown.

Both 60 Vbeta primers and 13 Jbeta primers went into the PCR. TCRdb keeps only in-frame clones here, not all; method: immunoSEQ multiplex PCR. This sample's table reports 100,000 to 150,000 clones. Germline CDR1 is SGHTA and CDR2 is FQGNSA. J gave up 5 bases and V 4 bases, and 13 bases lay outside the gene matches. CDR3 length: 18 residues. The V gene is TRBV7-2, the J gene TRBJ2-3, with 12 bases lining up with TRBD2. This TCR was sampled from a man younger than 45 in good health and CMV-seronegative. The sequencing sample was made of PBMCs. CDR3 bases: TGTGCCAGCAGCTCCCAAGCCCTAGCGGGAGGGCCGGGAGATACGCAGTATTTT. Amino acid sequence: CASSSQALAGGPGDTQYF.